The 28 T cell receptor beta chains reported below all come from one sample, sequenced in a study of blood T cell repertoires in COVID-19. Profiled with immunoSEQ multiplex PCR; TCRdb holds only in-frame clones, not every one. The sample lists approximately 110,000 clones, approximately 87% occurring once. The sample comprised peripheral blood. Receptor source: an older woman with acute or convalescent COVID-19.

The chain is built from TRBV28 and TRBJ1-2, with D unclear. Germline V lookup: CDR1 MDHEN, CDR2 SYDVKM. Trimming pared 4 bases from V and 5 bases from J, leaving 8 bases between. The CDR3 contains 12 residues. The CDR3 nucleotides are TGTGCCAGCAGTTGGCACAATTATGGCTACACCTTC. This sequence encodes CASSWHNYGYTF.

In nucleotides, the CDR3 is TGTGCCAGCAGCAATCTACAGGGGATAGCTTCTGGGGCCAACGTCCTGACTTTC. Translation: CASSNLQGIASGANVLTF. The chain uses TRBV7-9 and TRBJ2-6, with 7 bases fitting TRBD1. This CDR3 spans 18 amino acids. Germline V gives CDR1 SEHNR, CDR2 FQNEAQ (reference sequence). Losses at the gene ends were 5 bases for V and 1 base for J; bases not matched to a gene: 11.

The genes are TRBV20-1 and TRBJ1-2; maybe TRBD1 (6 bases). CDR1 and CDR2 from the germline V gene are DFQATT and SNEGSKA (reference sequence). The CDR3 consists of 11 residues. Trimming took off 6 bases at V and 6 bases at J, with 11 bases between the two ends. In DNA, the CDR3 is TGCAGTGCGGCCAGGGGCCATGGCTACACCTTC. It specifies CSAARGHGYTF.

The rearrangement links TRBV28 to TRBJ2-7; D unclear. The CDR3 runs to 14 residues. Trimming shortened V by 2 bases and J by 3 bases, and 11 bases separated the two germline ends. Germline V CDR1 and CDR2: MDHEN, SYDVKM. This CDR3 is CASSLISEDYEQYF. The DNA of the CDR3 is TGTGCCAGCAGTTTAATATCCGAGGACTACGAGCAGTACTTC. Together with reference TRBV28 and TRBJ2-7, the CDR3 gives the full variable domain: DVKVTQSSRYLVKRTGEKVFLECVQDMDHENMFWYRQDPGLGLRLIYFSYDVKMKEKGDIPEGYSVSREKKERFSLILESASTNQTSMYLCASSLISEDYEQYFGPGTRLTVT.

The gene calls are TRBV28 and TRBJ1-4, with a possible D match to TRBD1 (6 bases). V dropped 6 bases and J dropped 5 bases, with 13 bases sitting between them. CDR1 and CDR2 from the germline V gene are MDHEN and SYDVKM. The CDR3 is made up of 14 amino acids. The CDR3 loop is CASRPTGGNEKLFF. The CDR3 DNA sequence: TGTGCCAGCAGGCCGACAGGTGGGAATGAAAAACTGTTTTTT.

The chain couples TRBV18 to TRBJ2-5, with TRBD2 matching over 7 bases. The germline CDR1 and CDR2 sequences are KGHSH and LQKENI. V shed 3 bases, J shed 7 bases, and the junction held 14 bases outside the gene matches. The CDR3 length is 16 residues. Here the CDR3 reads CASSPIGRSGEGTQYF. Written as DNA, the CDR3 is TGTGCCAGCTCACCCATCGGGAGGAGCGGGGAAGGGACCCAGTACTTC.

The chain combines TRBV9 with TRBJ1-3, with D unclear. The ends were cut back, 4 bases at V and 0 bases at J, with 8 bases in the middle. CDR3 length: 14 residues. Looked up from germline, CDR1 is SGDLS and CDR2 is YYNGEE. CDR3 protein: CASSPPGSGNTIYF. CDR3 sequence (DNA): TGTGCCAGCAGCCCCCCCGGCTCTGGAAACACCATATATTTT.

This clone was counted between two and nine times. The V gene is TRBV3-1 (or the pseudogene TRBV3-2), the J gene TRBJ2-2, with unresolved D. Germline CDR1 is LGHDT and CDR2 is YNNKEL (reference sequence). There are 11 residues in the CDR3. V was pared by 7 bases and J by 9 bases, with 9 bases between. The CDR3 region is CASTGSRELFF. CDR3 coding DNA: TGTGCCAGCACCGGTAGTCGGGAGCTGTTTTTT.

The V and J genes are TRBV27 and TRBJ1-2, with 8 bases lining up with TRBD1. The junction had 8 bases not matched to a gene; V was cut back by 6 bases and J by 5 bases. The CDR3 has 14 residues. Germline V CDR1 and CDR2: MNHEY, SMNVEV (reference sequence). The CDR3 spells CASSTDRGRYGYTF. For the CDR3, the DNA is TGTGCCAGCAGCACAGACAGGGGAAGGTATGGCTACACCTTC.

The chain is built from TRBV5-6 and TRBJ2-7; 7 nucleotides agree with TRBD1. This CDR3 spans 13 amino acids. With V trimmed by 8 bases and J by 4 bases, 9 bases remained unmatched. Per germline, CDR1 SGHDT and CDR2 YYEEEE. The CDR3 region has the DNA TGTGCCAGTGACAGGGTAGGCCGTTACGAGCAGTACTTC. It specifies CASDRVGRYEQYF.

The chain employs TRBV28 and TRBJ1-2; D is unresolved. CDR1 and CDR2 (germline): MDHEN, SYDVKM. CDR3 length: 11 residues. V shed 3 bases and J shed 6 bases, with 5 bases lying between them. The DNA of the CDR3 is TGTGCCAGCAGTTTTAGAGATGGCTACACCTTC. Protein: CASSFRDGYTF.

The CDR3 DNA sequence: TGTGCCAGCAGAAAAATAGCGGGGGGGCCCGCGGATACGCAGTATTTT. This codes for CASRKIAGGPADTQYF. The chain employs TRBV9 and TRBJ2-3; 11 bases line up with TRBD2. The CDR3 has 16 amino acids. Looked up from germline, CDR1 is SGDLS and CDR2 is YYNGEE. V trimming: 5 bases; J trimming: 6 bases; junction bases outside the gene matches: 11.

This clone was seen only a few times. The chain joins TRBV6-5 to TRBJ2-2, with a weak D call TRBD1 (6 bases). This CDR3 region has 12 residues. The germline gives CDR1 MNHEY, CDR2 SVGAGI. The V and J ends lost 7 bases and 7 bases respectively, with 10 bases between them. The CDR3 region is CASKGDVGELFF. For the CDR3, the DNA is TGTGCCAGCAAGGGGGATGTCGGGGAGCTGTTTTTT.

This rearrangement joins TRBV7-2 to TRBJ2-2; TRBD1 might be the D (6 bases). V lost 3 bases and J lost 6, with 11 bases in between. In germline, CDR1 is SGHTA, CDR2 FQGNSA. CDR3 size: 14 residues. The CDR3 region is CASSFRRQAGELFF. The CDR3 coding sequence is TGTGCCAGCAGCTTCCGTCGACAGGCCGGGGAGCTGTTTTTT.

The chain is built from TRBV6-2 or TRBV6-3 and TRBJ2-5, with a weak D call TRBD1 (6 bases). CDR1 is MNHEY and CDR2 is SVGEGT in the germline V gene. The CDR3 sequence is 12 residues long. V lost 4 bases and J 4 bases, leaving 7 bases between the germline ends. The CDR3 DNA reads TGTGCCAGCAGTTGGACAGCAGAGACCCAGTACTTC. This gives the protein CASSWTAETQYF.

The CDR3 region has the DNA TGTGCCAGCGGACAAAACTACGAGCAGTACTTC. It is translated as CASGQNYEQYF. This chain connects TRBV28 to TRBJ2-7; a weak D match, TRBD1 (5 bases). Per germline, CDR1 MDHEN and CDR2 SYDVKM. This CDR3 spans 11 amino acids. Trimming shortened V by 8 bases and J by 3 bases, and 8 bases separated the two germline ends.

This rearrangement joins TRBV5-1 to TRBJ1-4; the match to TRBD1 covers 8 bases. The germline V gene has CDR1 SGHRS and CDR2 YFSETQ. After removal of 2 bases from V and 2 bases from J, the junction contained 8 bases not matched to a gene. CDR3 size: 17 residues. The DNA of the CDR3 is TGCGCCAGCAGCTTAAAGACAGGGGCAGTGACTAATGAAAAACTGTTTTTT. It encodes CASSLKTGAVTNEKLFF.

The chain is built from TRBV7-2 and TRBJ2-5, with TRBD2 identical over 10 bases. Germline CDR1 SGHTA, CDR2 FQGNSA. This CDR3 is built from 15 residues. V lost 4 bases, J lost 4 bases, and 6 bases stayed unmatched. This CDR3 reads CASSSTLAGVETQYF. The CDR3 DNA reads TGTGCCAGCAGCTCCACTCTAGCGGGAGTAGAGACCCAGTACTTC.

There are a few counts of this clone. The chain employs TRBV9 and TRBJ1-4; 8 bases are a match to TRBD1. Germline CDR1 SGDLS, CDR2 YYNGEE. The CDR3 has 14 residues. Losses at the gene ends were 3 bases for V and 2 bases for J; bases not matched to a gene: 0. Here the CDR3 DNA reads TGTGCCAGCAGCGCAGGGGGCACTAATGAAAAACTGTTTTTT. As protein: CASSAGGTNEKLFF.

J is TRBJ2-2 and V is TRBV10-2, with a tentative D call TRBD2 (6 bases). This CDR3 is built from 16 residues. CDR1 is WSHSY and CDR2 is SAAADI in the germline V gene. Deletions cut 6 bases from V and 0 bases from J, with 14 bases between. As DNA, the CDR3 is TGCGCCAGCAGCGGGAGAGGCGCCGCGAACACCGGGGAGCTGTTTTTT. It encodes CASSGRGAANTGELFF.

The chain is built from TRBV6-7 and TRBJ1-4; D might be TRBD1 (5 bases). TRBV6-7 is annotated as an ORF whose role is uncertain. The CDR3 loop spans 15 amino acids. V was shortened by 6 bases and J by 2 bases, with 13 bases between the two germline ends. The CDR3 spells CASRRGLGTNEKLFF. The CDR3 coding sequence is TGTGCCAGCAGGCGGGGCCTAGGGACTAATGAAAAACTGTTTTTT.

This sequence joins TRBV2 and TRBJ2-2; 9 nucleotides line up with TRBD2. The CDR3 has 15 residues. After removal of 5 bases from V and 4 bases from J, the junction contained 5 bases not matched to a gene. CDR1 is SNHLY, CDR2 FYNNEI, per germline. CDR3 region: CASSPTSGSTGELFF. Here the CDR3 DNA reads TGTGCCAGCAGTCCGACTAGCGGCAGCACCGGGGAGCTGTTTTTT.

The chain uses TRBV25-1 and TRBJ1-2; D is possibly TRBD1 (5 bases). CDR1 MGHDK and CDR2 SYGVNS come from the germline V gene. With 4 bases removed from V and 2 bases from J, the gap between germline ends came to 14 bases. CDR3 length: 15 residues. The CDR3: CASSAEGTENYGYTF. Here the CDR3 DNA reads TGTGCCAGCAGTGCCGAGGGGACTGAGAACTATGGCTACACCTTC.

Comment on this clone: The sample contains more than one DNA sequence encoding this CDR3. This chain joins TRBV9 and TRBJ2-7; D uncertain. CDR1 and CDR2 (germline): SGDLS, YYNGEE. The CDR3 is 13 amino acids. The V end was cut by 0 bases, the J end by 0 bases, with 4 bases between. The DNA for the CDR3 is TGTGCCAGCAGCGTAGGGGCCTCCTACGAGCAGTACTTC. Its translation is CASSVGASYEQYF.

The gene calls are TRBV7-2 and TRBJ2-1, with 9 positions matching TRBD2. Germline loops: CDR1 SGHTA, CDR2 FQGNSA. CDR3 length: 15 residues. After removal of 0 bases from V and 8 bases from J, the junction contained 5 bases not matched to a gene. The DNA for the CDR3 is TGTGCCAGCAGCTTAGCGCGCGGGGGGGTGGATGAGCAGTTCTTC. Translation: CASSLARGGVDEQFF.

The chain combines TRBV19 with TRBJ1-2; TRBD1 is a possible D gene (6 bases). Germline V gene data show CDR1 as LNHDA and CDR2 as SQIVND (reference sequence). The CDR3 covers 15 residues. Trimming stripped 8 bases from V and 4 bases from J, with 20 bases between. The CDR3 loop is CASRNQGGGTYGYTF. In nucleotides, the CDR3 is TGTGCCAGTCGTAACCAAGGGGGGGGCACCTATGGCTACACCTTC.

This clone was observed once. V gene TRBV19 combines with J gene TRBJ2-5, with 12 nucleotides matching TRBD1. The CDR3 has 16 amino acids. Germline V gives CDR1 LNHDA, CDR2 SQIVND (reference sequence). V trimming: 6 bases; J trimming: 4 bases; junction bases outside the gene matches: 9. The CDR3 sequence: CASSSTGTGGRETQYF. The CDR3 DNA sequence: TGTGCCAGTAGCAGTACCGGGACAGGGGGCCGAGAGACCCAGTACTTC.

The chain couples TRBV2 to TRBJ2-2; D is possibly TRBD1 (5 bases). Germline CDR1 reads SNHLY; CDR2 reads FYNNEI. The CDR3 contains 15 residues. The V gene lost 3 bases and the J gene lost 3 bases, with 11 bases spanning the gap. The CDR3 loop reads CASSEGPSHTGELFF. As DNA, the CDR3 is TGTGCCAGCAGTGAGGGGCCGAGCCACACCGGGGAGCTGTTTTTT.